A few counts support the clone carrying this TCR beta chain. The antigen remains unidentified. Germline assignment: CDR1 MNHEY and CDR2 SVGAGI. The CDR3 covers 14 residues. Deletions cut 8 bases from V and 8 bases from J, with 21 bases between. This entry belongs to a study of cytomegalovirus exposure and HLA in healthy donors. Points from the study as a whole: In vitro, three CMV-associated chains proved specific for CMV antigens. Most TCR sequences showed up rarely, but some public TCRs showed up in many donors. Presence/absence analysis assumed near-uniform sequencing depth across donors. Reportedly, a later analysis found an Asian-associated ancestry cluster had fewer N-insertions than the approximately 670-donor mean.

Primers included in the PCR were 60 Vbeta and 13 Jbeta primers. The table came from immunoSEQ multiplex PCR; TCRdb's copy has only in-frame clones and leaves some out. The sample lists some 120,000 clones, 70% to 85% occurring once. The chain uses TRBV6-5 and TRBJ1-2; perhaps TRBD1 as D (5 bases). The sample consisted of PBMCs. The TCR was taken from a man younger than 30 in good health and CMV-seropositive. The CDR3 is CASGPSGSREGYTF. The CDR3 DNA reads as TGTGCCAGCGGGCCATCAGGGAGTCGGGAGGGCTACACCTTC.